What follows are 17 T cell receptor beta chains derived from one specimen sequenced in a study of T cell responses to AZD1222 COVID-19 vaccine. This table comes from immunoSEQ multiplex PCR, and its TCRdb copy is limited to in-frame clones, with some not included. The data hold around 100,000 clones, with 80% to 90% observed a single time. The sequenced sample was peripheral blood, obtained on day 0 of AZD1222 vaccination. These receptors originate from an adult in good health.

With respect to this clone: Mismatch with germline at one junction end may stem from a read error. The J gene is TRBJ1-2, the V gene TRBV7-2; TRBD1 matches at 12 bases. This CDR3 region has 13 residues. Germline V CDR1 and CDR2: SGHTA, FQGNSA. CDR3 sequence (DNA): TGTGCCGGCCGAAAAACCGGGACAGGGGGCTACGCCTTC. It specifies CAGRKTGTGGYAF.

V is TRBV18 and J is TRBJ1-2; D is unclear. The CDR3 sequence is 12 residues long. V was trimmed by 1 base and J by 7 bases, leaving 7 bases between them. Germline V lookup: CDR1 KGHSH, CDR2 LQKENI. The CDR3: CASSPLERGYTF. CDR3 DNA sequence: TGTGCCAGCTCACCACTCGAACGTGGCTACACCTTC.

This sequence joins TRBV18 and TRBJ2-2, with 10 bases aligning to TRBD1. V lost 4 bases, J lost 4 bases, and 9 bases stayed unmatched. The CDR3 is made up of 17 amino acids. The V gene's germline CDR1 is KGHSH and CDR2 LQKENI. The CDR3, as DNA: TGTGCCAGCTCACTTCGCCGGGACAGGGGATCCACCGGGGAGCTGTTTTTT. Translating it yields CASSLRRDRGSTGELFF.

The V and J genes are TRBV5-8 and TRBJ2-3; TRBD1 agrees at 7 bases. J gave up 0 bases and V 0 bases, and 4 bases lay outside the gene matches. The CDR3 runs 16 residues. CDR1 and CDR2 (germline): SGHTS, YDEGEE. CDR3 sequence reads: CASSLGTGFSTDTQYF. The DNA for the CDR3 is TGTGCCAGCAGCTTGGGGACAGGCTTTAGCACAGATACGCAGTATTTT.

The chain joins TRBV6-5 to TRBJ2-2, with a possible D match to TRBD2 (5 bases). The CDR3 loop spans 15 amino acids. CDR1 and CDR2 (germline): MNHEY, SVGAGI. The ends were cut back, 2 bases at V and 0 bases at J, with 7 bases in the middle. The CDR3 sequence is CASSYEGSNTGELFF. CDR3 DNA: TGTGCCAGCAGTTACGAGGGATCGAACACCGGGGAGCTGTTTTTT.

The chain links TRBV28 to TRBJ1-1; D might be TRBD1 (6 bases). CDR3 length: 14 amino acids. Germline V gene sequence: CDR1 MDHEN, CDR2 SYDVKM. The germline V and J ends were trimmed by 7 bases and 8 bases, with 20 bases remaining between them. The CDR3, as DNA: TGTGCCAGCAACAGGGCCGTCCGGGGTGCGGAAGCTTTCTTT. Its translation is CASNRAVRGAEAFF.

This clone was seen once. The genes are TRBV19 and TRBJ2-3, with D possibly TRBD2 on 6 matching bases. CDR1 is LNHDA, CDR2 SQIVND, per germline (reference sequence). V shed 5 bases and J shed 0 bases, with 9 bases lying between them. The CDR3 consists of 14 residues. In DNA form, the CDR3 reads TGTGCCAGTAGTCTAGGGACTAGCACAGATACGCAGTATTTT. Translating it yields CASSLGTSTDTQYF. Drawing the rest from reference TRBV19 and TRBJ2-3, the complete variable domain is DGGITQSPKYLFRKEGQNVTLSCEQNLNHDAMYWYRQDPGQGLRLIYYSQIVNDFQKGDIAEGYSVSREKKESFPLTVTSAQKNPTAFYLCASSLGTSTDTQYFGPGTRLTVL.

The V call is TRBV9, the J call TRBJ1-3, with D unresolved. The CDR3 runs 15 residues. The ends were cut back, 4 bases at V and 4 bases at J, with 15 bases in the middle. Germline V gene data show CDR1 as SGDLS and CDR2 as YYNGEE. In nucleotides, the CDR3 is TGTGCCAGCAGCTTCACGCGGGGTTACGGAAACACCATATATTTT. It yields the protein CASSFTRGYGNTIYF.

The chain recombines TRBV9 with TRBJ2-7; D perhaps matches TRBD1 (8 bases). Germline assignment: CDR1 SGDLS and CDR2 YYNGEE. V dropped 4 bases and J dropped 1 base, with 15 bases sitting between them. The CDR3 contains 15 residues. The CDR3 DNA follows: TGTGCCAGCAGCACCTCACAGGGGGGGTCCTACGAGCAGTACTTC. Its translation: CASSTSQGGSYEQYF.

The chain is built from TRBV13 and TRBJ1-2, with D perhaps matching TRBD1 (6 bases). Germline CDR1 is PRHDT and CDR2 is FYEKMQ (reference sequence). V lost 5 bases and J 3 bases, leaving 13 bases between the germline ends. This CDR3 is 14 amino acids long. The CDR3 DNA reads TGTGCCAGCAGCAGGCGGGACACTTACTATGGCTACACCTTC. This translates into CASSRRDTYYGYTF.

V gene TRBV7-2 combines with J gene TRBJ1-2, with D perhaps TRBD1 (6 bases). The CDR3 length is 15 residues. Trimming pared 5 bases from V and 2 bases from J, leaving 15 bases between. Germline V gene lookup returns CDR1 SGHTA and CDR2 FQGNSA. CDR3 DNA: TGTGCCAGCAGCCCAGAGGGGGGGCAGAACTATGGCTACACCTTC. Protein: CASSPEGGQNYGYTF.

The J gene is TRBJ1-2, the V gene TRBV25-1; the D gene is possibly TRBD1 (6 bases). V was pared by 3 bases and J by 5 bases, with 19 bases between. Germline CDR1 is MGHDK and CDR2 is SYGVNS. The CDR3 has 16 amino acids. The CDR3 sequence: CASSDSQGLKRYGYTF. CDR3 in DNA: TGTGCCAGCAGTGATTCACAGGGACTAAAGAGGTATGGCTACACCTTC.

This clone showed up just a few times. The genes are TRBV7-2 and TRBJ2-7; 8 nucleotides align to TRBD1. Germline V lookup: CDR1 SGHTA, CDR2 FQGNSA. Losses at the gene ends were 8 bases for V and 0 bases for J; bases not matched to a gene: 3. CDR3 length equals 13 residues. CDR3 coding DNA: TGTGCCAGCCGGCAGGGGGCCTCCTACGAGCAGTACTTC. Translating it yields CASRQGASYEQYF.

The chain has TRBV19 and TRBJ2-7; 8 nucleotides match TRBD1. Germline assignment: CDR1 LNHDA and CDR2 SQIVND (reference sequence). J was trimmed by 7 bases and V by 4 bases; bases with no gene match: 6. CDR3 size: 13 residues. CDR3 in DNA: TGTGCCAGTAGTACGACAGGGGAAAGGGAGCAGTACTTC. Translating it yields CASSTTGEREQYF.

V is TRBV14 and J is TRBJ1-4, with D uncertain. Trimming pared 4 bases from V and 1 base from J, leaving 10 bases between. The CDR3 length is 15 residues. Germline V lookup: CDR1 SGHDN, CDR2 FVKESK. CDR3 nucleotide sequence: TGTGCCAGCAGCCGGCTAGGCGGAACTAATGAAAAACTGTTTTTT. Translation gives CASSRLGGTNEKLFF.

This clone was observed once. This chain joins TRBV14 and TRBJ2-1, with D possibly TRBD2 on 5 matching bases. Trimming removed 1 base at V and 10 bases at J, with 14 bases between. The CDR3 consists of 14 residues. Germline loops: CDR1 SGHDN, CDR2 FVKESK. The CDR3 loop is CASSQGLLGLEQFF. DNA of the CDR3: TGTGCCAGCAGCCAAGGGCTACTAGGGTTGGAGCAGTTCTTC.

The chain is built from TRBV2 and TRBJ1-1, with TRBD1 matching 7 bases. Germline loops: CDR1 SNHLY, CDR2 FYNNEI. The CDR3 consists of 14 residues. J lost 3 bases, V lost 7 bases, and 8 bases had no gene match. CDR3 in amino acids: CASILRGAYTEAFF. The CDR3 bases are TGTGCCAGCATCCTCAGGGGGGCCTACACTGAAGCTTTCTTT.